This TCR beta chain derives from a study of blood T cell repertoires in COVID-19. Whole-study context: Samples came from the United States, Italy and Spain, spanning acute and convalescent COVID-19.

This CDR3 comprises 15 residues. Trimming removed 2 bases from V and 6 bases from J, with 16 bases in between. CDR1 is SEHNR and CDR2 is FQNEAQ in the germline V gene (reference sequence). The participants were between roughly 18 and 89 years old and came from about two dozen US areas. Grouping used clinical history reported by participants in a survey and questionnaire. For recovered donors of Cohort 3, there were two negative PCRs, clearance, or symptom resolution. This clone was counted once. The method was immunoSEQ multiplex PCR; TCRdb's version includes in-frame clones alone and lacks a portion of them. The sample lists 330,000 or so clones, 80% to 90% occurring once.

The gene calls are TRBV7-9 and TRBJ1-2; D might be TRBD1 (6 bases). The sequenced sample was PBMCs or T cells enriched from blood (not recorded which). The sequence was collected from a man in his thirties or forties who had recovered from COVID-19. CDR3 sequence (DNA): TGTGCCAGCAGCTTAAGCAGGGGAAAGATAGATGGCTACACCTTC. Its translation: CASSLSRGKIDGYTF.